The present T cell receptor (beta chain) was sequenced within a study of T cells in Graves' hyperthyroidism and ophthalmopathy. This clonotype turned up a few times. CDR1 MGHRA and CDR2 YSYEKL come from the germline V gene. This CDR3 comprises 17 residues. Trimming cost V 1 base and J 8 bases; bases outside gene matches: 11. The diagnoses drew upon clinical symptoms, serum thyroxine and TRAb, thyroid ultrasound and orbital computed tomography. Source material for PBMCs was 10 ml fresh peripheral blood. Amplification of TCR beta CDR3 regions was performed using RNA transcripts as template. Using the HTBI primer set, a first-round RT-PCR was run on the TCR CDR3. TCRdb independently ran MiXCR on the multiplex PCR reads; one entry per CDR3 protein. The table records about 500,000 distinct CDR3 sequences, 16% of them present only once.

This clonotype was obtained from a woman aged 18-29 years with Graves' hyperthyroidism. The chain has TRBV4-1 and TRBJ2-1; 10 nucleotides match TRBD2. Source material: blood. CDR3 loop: CASSQGAGSGRFHEQFF. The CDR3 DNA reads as TGCGCCAGCAGCCAAGGGGCCGGTAGCGGGAGGTTCCATGAGCAGTTCTTC.